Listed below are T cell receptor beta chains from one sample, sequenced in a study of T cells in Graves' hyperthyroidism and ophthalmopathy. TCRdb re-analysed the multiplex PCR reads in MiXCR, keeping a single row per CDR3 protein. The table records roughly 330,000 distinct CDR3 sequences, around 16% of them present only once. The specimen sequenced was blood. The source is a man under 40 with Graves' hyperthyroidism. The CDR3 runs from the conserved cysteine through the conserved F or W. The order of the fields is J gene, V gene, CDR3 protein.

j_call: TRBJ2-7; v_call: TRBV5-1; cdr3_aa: CASSSRDRGEQYF
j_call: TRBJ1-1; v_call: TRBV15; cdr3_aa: CATSPRGQMNTEAFF
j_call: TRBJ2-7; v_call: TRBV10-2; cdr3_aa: CASSERTVAYEQYF
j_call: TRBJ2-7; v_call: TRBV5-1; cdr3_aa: CASSLGGGAARYEQYF
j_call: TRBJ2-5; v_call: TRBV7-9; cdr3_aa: CASSSLWGPIQETQYF
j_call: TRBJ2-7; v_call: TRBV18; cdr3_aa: CASSPSRSTYEQYF
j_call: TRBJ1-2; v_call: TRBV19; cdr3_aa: CASRTGGTYGYTF
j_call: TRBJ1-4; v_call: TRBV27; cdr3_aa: CASSFAFATNEKLFF
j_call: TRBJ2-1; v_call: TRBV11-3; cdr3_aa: CASSSGGLDLDEQFF
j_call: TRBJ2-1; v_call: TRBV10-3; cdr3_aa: CAISRTSGRGGYNEQFF
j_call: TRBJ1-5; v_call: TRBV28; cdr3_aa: CASSHYGTGNNQPQHF
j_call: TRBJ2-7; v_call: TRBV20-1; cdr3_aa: CSAKPSGSYEQYF
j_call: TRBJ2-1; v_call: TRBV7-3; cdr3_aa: CASSRDRPGQFF
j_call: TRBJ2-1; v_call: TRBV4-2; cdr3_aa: CASSQDPIGSGLSSYNEQFF
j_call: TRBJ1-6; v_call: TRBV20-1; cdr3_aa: CSARPGLSYNSPLHF
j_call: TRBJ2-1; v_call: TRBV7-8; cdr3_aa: CASSSTAYNEQFF
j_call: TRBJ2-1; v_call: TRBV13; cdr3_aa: CASSLNSLEVAGTPRNEQFF
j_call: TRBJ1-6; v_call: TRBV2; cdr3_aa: CASSSQGAASNSPLHF
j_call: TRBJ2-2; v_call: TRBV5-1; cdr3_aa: CASSRTARTGELFF
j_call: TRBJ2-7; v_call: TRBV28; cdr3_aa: CASSPITVGYEQYF
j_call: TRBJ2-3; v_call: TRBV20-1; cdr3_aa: CSARDGLAAPQYF
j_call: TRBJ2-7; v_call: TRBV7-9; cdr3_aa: CASSSRQRGLEQYF
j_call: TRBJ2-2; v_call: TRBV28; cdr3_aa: CASSQTSALGNTGELFF
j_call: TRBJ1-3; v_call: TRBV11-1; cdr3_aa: CASSQGQKSSGNTIYF
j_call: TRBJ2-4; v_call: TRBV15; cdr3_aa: CATSKELGQNIQYF
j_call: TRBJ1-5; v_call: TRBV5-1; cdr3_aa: CASSLAPDQPQHF
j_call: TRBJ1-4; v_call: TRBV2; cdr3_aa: CASSEQGLDEKLFF
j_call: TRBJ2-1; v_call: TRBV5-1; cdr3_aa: CASSLEISSYNEQFF
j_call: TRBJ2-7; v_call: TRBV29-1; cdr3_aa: CSVINRGGTEQYF
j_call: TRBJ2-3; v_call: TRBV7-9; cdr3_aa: CASVPLKDSRSTDTQYF
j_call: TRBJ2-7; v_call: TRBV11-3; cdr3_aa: CASSLGSGYEQYF
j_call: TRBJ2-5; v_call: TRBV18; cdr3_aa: CASTGQSLGETQYF
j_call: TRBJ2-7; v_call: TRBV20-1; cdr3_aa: CSARRGGGDSAYEQYF
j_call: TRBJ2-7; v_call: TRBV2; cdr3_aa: CASTLVPTYEQYF
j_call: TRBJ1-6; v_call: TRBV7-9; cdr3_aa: CASSLAGNSPLHF
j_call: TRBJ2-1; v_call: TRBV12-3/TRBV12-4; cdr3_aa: CASSLDGWGLEGVGEQFF
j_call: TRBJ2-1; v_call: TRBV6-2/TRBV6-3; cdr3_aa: CASRGQGYNEQFF
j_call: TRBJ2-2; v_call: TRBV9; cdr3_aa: CASSVVGAGELFF
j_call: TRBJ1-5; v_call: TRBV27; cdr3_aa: CASSSSGTEPNQPQHF
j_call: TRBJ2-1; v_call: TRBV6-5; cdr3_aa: CASSYFQAGGSHEQFF
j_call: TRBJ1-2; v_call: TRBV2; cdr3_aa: CASSRTGLYGYTF
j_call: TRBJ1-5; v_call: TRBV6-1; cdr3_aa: CASSRRQVDQPQHF
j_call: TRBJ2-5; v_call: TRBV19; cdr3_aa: CASSTTSGSVLETQYF
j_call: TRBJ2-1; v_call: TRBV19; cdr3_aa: CASSIGRSGQWEQFF
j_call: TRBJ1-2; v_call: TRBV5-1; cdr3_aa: CASRMGQGFNRYGYTF
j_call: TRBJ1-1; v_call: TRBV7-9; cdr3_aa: CASSPGRTGEAFF
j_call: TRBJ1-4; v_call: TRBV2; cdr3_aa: CASLDRGHTNEKLFF
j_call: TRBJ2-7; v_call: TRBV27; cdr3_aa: CASSSTGGGYEQYF
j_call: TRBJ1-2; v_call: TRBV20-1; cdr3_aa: CSALPGHGAYTF
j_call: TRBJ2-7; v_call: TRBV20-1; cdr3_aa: CSARPDNYEQYF
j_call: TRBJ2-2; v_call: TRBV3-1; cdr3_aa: CASSPLSGELFF
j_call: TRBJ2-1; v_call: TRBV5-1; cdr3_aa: CASSLGFPETGNEQFF
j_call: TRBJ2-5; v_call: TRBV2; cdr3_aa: CASSGDSWTQYF